The 27 T cell receptor beta chains below all came from one sample that was sequenced in a study of cytomegalovirus exposure and HLA in healthy donors. PCR used 60 Vbeta primers and 13 Jbeta primers. The method was immunoSEQ multiplex PCR; TCRdb's version includes in-frame clones alone and lacks a portion of them. This sample's clone table lists under 90,000 clones. Specimen: PBMCs. These receptors all come from a female donor in good health and CMV-seropositive.

The chain couples TRBV7-9 to TRBJ2-7; a weak D match, TRBD2 (6 bases). V lost 1 base to trimming and J lost 3 bases, with 16 bases between them. Looked up from germline, CDR1 is SEHNR and CDR2 is FQNEAQ (reference sequence). CDR3 length equals 16 residues. The CDR3 here is CASSLGGGGINYEQYF. The CDR3 nucleotides read TGTGCCAGCAGCTTAGGGGGTGGGGGGATCAACTACGAGCAGTACTTC.

The chain has TRBV27 and TRBJ1-5; D possibly corresponds to TRBD1 (6 bases). The length of the CDR3 is 16 residues. Germline values: CDR1 MNHEY, CDR2 SMNVEV (reference sequence). V lost 2 bases to trimming and J lost 0 bases, with 11 bases between them. The CDR3 DNA is TGTGCCAGCAGTTTAAAGGCAGGGGTTAGCAATCAGCCCCAGCATTTT. Encoded protein: CASSLKAGVSNQPQHF.

V is TRBV30 and J is TRBJ2-7, with D possibly TRBD2 on 5 matching bases. V was clipped by 4 bases and J by 0 bases, with 13 bases between them. The germline CDR1 and CDR2 sequences are GTSNPN and SVGIG (reference sequence). The CDR3 length is 14 residues. The CDR3: CAWTPLGSSYEQYF. The CDR3 bases are TGTGCCTGGACCCCACTAGGGAGCTCCTACGAGCAGTACTTC.

The chain employs TRBV7-8 and TRBJ2-1; 9 bases are shared with TRBD2. V was pared by 5 bases and J by 4 bases, with 6 bases of the junction left unmatched. There are 15 residues in the CDR3. CDR1 and CDR2 (germline): SGHVS, FQNEAQ. CDR3 in DNA: TGTGCCAGCAGCATACCTAGCGGGGATTACAATGAGCAGTTCTTC. Amino acids: CASSIPSGDYNEQFF.

The chain links TRBV6-5 to TRBJ1-1; 7 positions match TRBD1. After removal of 6 bases from V and 6 bases from J, the junction contained 13 bases not matched to a gene. Germline V gene lookup returns CDR1 MNHEY and CDR2 SVGAGI. This CDR3 is 15 amino acids long. The CDR3 bases are TGTGCCAGCAGGTTAGGGCCACAGGGGCAAGCTGAAGCTTTCTTT. Its protein product is CASRLGPQGQAEAFF.

The J gene is TRBJ1-5, the V gene TRBV19, with D perhaps matching TRBD1 (5 bases). This CDR3 has 15 residues. Trimming removed 7 bases from V and 0 bases from J, with 13 bases in between. Germline CDR1 and CDR2: LNHDA and SQIVND (reference sequence). CDR3: CASNGGVGSNQPQHF. DNA of the CDR3: TGTGCCAGTAACGGGGGGGTTGGTAGCAATCAGCCCCAGCATTTT. Variable domain in full (rest from reference TRBV19 and TRBJ1-5): DGGITQSPKYLFRKEGQNVTLSCEQNLNHDAMYWYRQDPGQGLRLIYYSQIVNDFQKGDIAEGYSVSREKKESFPLTVTSAQKNPTAFYLCASNGGVGSNQPQHFGDGTRLSIL.

Details on this clone: Germline is not matched at one junction end, which may reflect a read error. J is TRBJ2-2 and V is TRBV7-7, with 10 bases identical to TRBD2. Germline values: CDR1 SSHAT, CDR2 FNYEAQ (reference sequence). This CDR3 spans 17 amino acids. The DNA of the CDR3 is TGTGCTAGCAGCCCCAGCAGCGGGGGGGGGAACACCGGGGAGCTGTTTTTT. Protein product: CASSPSSGGGNTGELFF.

The chain carries TRBV27 and TRBJ2-7; 7 nucleotides align to TRBD1. CDR1 is MNHEY, CDR2 SMNVEV, per germline (reference sequence). There are 12 residues in the CDR3. Losses at the gene ends were 3 bases for V and 7 bases for J; bases not matched to a gene: 3. CDR3 protein: CASSFPGGEQYF. DNA for the CDR3: TGTGCCAGCAGTTTTCCAGGGGGTGAGCAGTACTTC.

V is TRBV11-2 and J is TRBJ1-2; D not certain. Trimming took off 2 bases at V and 0 bases at J, with 10 bases between the two ends. The CDR3 totals 15 residues. Germline lookup yields CDR1 SGHAT and CDR2 FQNNGV. The DNA of the CDR3 is TGTGCCAGCAGCTTAAAGCAGGAGGCTAACTATGGCTACACCTTC. Translated: CASSLKQEANYGYTF. Variable domain in full (rest from reference TRBV11-2 and TRBJ1-2): EAGVAQSPRYKIIEKRQSVAFWCNPISGHATLYWYQQILGQGPKLLIQFQNNGVVDDSQLPKDRFSAERLKGVDSTLKIQPAKLEDSAVYLCASSLKQEANYGYTFGSGTRLTVV.

J is TRBJ2-3 and V is TRBV2, with TRBD2 identical over 14 bases. This CDR3 spans 16 amino acids. Germline V gene sequence: CDR1 SNHLY, CDR2 FYNNEI. The V segment lost 4 bases and the J segment 2 bases; nucleotides outside the gene matches: 2. DNA for the CDR3: TGTGCCAGCAGTGGGACTAGCGGGGGGAACACAGATACGCAGTATTTT. Translated, it gives CASSGTSGGNTDTQYF.

J is TRBJ2-5 and V is TRBV7-2; D unresolved. CDR3 length: 12 residues. Germline V lookup: CDR1 SGHTA, CDR2 FQGNSA. Trimming stripped 5 bases from V and 0 bases from J, with 4 bases between. The CDR3 region has the DNA TGTGCCAGCAGCCGTTACCAAGAGACCCAGTACTTC. It yields the protein CASSRYQETQYF.

This rearrangement joins TRBV30 to TRBJ2-7; unclear D gene. The CDR3 is made up of 15 amino acids. V gave up 4 bases and J gave up 2 bases, with 18 bases separating them. CDR1 and CDR2 (germline): GTSNPN, SVGIG (reference sequence). The CDR3 region has the DNA TGTGCCTGGAAGCGATCCGCGGCGGCCACCTACGAGCAGTACTTC. Translated, it gives CAWKRSAAATYEQYF.

The rearrangement joins TRBV7-2 to TRBJ1-2, with 8 nucleotides matching TRBD1. CDR3 length: 16 amino acids. Unmatched junction bases numbered 14, after V lost 4 bases and J lost 7 bases. CDR1 and CDR2 (germline): SGHTA, FQGNSA. For the CDR3, the DNA is TGTGCCAGCAGCTCGGGTCCTGGCAGGGGGCGTTTTGGCTACACCTTC. Residues: CASSSGPGRGRFGYTF.

This chain links TRBV5-4 with TRBJ1-1; D unclear. CDR1 and CDR2 from the germline V gene are SGHNT and YYREEE (reference sequence). The CDR3 covers 15 residues. The ends were cut back, 4 bases at V and 3 bases at J, with 16 bases in the middle. The CDR3 coding sequence is TGTGCCAGCAGCCCCCGGGTCTTATCAGACACTGAAGCTTTCTTT. Amino acids: CASSPRVLSDTEAFF.

This chain joins TRBV4-1 and TRBJ2-3; no definite D call. The V end was cut by 5 bases, the J end by 5 bases, with 8 bases between. The CDR3 covers 12 residues. The germline CDR1 and CDR2 sequences are MGHRA and YSYEKL. In nucleotides, the CDR3 is TGCGCCAGCAGCGTAAACGGAGATACGCAGTATTTT. Translation: CASSVNGDTQYF.

The gene calls are TRBV12-2 and TRBJ2-3; TRBD2 is the table's D call, not checked against the DNA. TRBV12-2 is a pseudogene segment. The CDR3 consists of 14 residues. As DNA, the CDR3 is TGTGCAAGTCGCCCCCTAGAAAGCACAGATACGCAGTATTTT. It codes for CASRPLESTDTQYF.

V and J are TRBV11-2 and TRBJ1-2; the D gene is possibly TRBD1 (5 bases). The CDR3 covers 13 residues. The germline CDR1 and CDR2 sequences are SGHAT and FQNNGV. Trimming removed 0 bases from V and 8 bases from J, with 10 bases in between. CDR3 sequence (DNA): TGTGCCAGCAGCTTAGATTGGGGGGAGGGCTACACCTTC. This sequence encodes CASSLDWGEGYTF.

The V and J genes are TRBV11-2 and TRBJ1-1; D remains ambiguous. The CDR3 sequence is 13 residues long. The ends were cut back, 3 bases at V and 3 bases at J, with 8 bases in the middle. CDR1 and CDR2 from the germline V gene are SGHAT and FQNNGV. The CDR3 DNA reads TGTGCCAGCAGCTTTGATTGGCACACTGAAGCTTTCTTT. It is translated as CASSFDWHTEAFF.

This sequence joins TRBV6-6 and TRBJ1-5, with D perhaps TRBD1 (6 bases). The CDR3 is 16 residues long. Germline values: CDR1 MNHNY, CDR2 SVGAGI (reference sequence). With 6 bases removed from V and 6 bases from J, the gap between germline ends came to 21 bases. As DNA, the CDR3 is TGTGCCAGCAGGAACCGGGACACCTATTTCCCTCAGCCCCAGCATTTT. Translated, it gives CASRNRDTYFPQPQHF.

The chain carries TRBV19 and TRBJ2-2; 11 nucleotides match TRBD2. The junction had 7 bases not matched to a gene; V was cut back by 5 bases and J by 2 bases. The CDR3 sequence is 17 residues long. The V gene's germline CDR1 is LNHDA and CDR2 SQIVND (reference sequence). The DNA of the CDR3 is TGTGCCAGTAGTCCTGGGACTAGCGGTTTAAACACCGGGGAGCTGTTTTTT. Translated, it gives CASSPGTSGLNTGELFF.

V usage is TRBV2 and J usage is TRBJ1-5; 9 bases are a match to TRBD1. The CDR3 runs to 13 residues. Per germline, CDR1 SNHLY and CDR2 FYNNEI. Trimming removed 6 bases from V and 3 bases from J; junction bases left unmatched: 0. The CDR3 DNA follows: TGTGCCAGCAGACAGGGGGCCAATCAGCCCCAGCATTTT. Protein: CASRQGANQPQHF.

V usage is TRBV11-1 and J usage is TRBJ2-7; 11 bases are shared with TRBD2. V dropped 3 bases and J dropped 2; count of bases not matched to a gene: 0. The CDR3 totals 14 residues. In germline, CDR1 is SGHAT, CDR2 FQDESV (reference sequence). CDR3 nucleotides: TGTGCCAGCAGCTTGGGACTAGCGGCCTACGAGCAGTACTTC. Its protein product is CASSLGLAAYEQYF.

The chain uses TRBV9 and TRBJ2-2; 8 bases match TRBD1. Germline CDR1 SGDLS, CDR2 YYNGEE. Trimming removed 5 bases from V and 5 bases from J; junction bases left unmatched: 5. The CDR3 covers 14 residues. The CDR3, as DNA: TGTGCCAGCAGGCAAACAGGGGGGACCGGGGAGCTGTTTTTT. Encoded protein: CASRQTGGTGELFF.

The chain recombines TRBV5-4 with TRBJ2-2, with D perhaps matching TRBD2 (6 bases). V shed 4 bases and J shed 3 bases, with 16 bases lying between them. This CDR3 contains 16 residues. CDR1 is SGHNT, CDR2 YYREEE, per germline (reference sequence). CDR3 loop: CASSGSSVRDTGELFF. The CDR3 DNA reads as TGTGCCAGCAGCGGATCTAGCGTCCGGGACACCGGGGAGCTGTTTTTT.

J is TRBJ1-4 and V is TRBV27; 9 bases agree with TRBD1. CDR3 length: 14 residues. V shed 5 bases, J shed 7 bases, and the junction held 5 bases outside the gene matches. From germline, CDR1 is MNHEY and CDR2 SMNVEV (reference sequence). The CDR3 DNA follows: TGTGCCAGCAGTCGGGACAGGGCGAGTGAAAAACTGTTTTTT. Protein product: CASSRDRASEKLFF.

The chain employs TRBV28 and TRBJ2-1; D unclear. V lost 4 bases, J lost 4 bases, and 8 bases lay in between. Germline CDR1 reads MDHEN; CDR2 reads SYDVKM. CDR3 length: 13 amino acids. The CDR3 bases are TGTGCCAGCAGTTATGCCGGTTACAATGAGCAGTTCTTC. Its translation is CASSYAGYNEQFF.

The V and J genes are TRBV6-5 and TRBJ1-1; D not certain. Trimming cost V 5 bases and J 5 bases, with 15 bases left between them. The CDR3 spans 14 residues. The germline V gene has CDR1 MNHEY and CDR2 SVGAGI. CDR3 DNA sequence: TGTGCCAGCAGTGGTCCGGGGAAGTGGACTGAAGCTTTCTTT. This codes for CASSGPGKWTEAFF.